Listed below are T cell receptor beta chains from one sample, sequenced in a study of blood T cell repertoires in COVID-19. Clones were read by immunoSEQ multiplex PCR, and TCRdb kept only the in-frame ones, dropping some. The sample includes roughly 500,000 clones, 85% to 90% seen only once; the top ten take roughly 1.9%. The sequencing input was PBMCs or T cells enriched from blood (not recorded which). These receptors were taken from a woman in her forties who had recovered from COVID-19. Both conserved end residues are part of each CDR3. The order of the fields is V gene, D gene, J gene, clone size, CDR3 DNA, CDR3 protein. The D gene is left open where the match is weak. Size is omitted from some rows. Given values are once, few, many or a class for expanded clones.

TRBV19	TRBD1	TRBJ2-1	.	TGTGCCAGTAGTTATACTACAGGGGGGATCTACAATGAGCAGTTCTTC	CASSYTTGGIYNEQFF
TRBV5-6	TRBD2	TRBJ2-7	few	TGTGCCAGCAGCTTACCCCTAGCGGGAGCCTACGAGCAGTACTTC	CASSLPLAGAYEQYF
TRBV21-1	.	TRBJ1-6	.	TGTGCCAGCAGCAAAGGTCAGTCAGGGTCGTATTCACCCCTCCACTTT	CASSKGQSGSYSPLHF
TRBV7-2	TRBD1	TRBJ1-1	.	TGTGCCAGCAGCTTAAACAGGGGCACTGAAGCTTTCTTT	CASSLNRGTEAFF
TRBV2	.	TRBJ2-2	.	TGTGCCAGCAGGGGGGCCGAGAACACCGGGGAGCTGTTTTTT	CASRGAENTGELFF
TRBV6-5	TRBD1	TRBJ2-7	.	TGTGCCAGCAGTCGGCCAGGGGGCGAATCCTACGAGCAGTACTTC	CASSRPGGESYEQYF
TRBV3-1/TRBV3-2	TRBD1	TRBJ1-5	.	TGTGCCAGCAGCCAAGATGGGACAGGGGGCTTTCAGCCCCAGCATTTT	CASSQDGTGGFQPQHF
TRBV10-3	.	TRBJ2-4	.	TGTGCCATCAGTGAGGAGAGGGGACTTCTAGCCAAAAACATTCAGTACTTC	CAISEERGLLAKNIQYF
TRBV27	.	TRBJ2-1	.	TGTGCCAGCAGTTTACAGGGGATCGGGTACAATGAGCAGTTCTTC	CASSLQGIGYNEQFF
TRBV18	TRBD2	TRBJ2-1	.	TGTGCCAGCTCACCCCCTTTATCAAGACTAGCCGCAGATGAGCAGTTCTTC	CASSPPLSRLAADEQFF
TRBV13	TRBD1	TRBJ1-2	.	TGTGCCAGCAGCGCCCGGGACAGGGGGACCTATGGCTACACCTTC	CASSARDRGTYGYTF
TRBV6-4	.	TRBJ2-3	few	TGTGCCAGCAGTAGCGGGAGCACAGATACGCAGTATTTT	CASSSGSTDTQYF
TRBV12-5	.	TRBJ1-2	.	TGTGCTAGTGGTTTGGTACTTCAGGGCAGGGGAAACTATGGCTACACCTTC	CASGLVLQGRGNYGYTF
TRBV4-1	.	TRBJ1-1	.	TGCGCCAGCAGCCAAGCTGTTGGAGTCCTAAGGAGTTACACTGAAGCTTTCTTT	CASSQAVGVLRSYTEAFF
TRBV11-3	TRBD1	TRBJ2-4	.	TGTGCCAGCAGCCTACTACAGGGGGCCTTGGACATTCAGTACTTC	CASSLLQGALDIQYF
TRBV7-2	TRBD1	TRBJ2-7	.	TGTGCCAGCAGCTTAGAGCGGACAGGGGGCGAGCAGTACTTC	CASSLERTGGEQYF
TRBV5-1	TRBD2	TRBJ2-1	.	TGCGCCAGCAGCCTCGGACTAGCGGGAGCTGGCTACAATGAGCAGTTCTTC	CASSLGLAGAGYNEQFF
TRBV4-1	.	TRBJ1-1	once	TGCGCCAGCAGCCGAGGACTACCCAACACTGAAGCTTTCTTT	CASSRGLPNTEAFF
TRBV9	.	TRBJ1-4	once	TGTGCCAGCAGCACAACGACAGGAAGTAATGAAAAACTGTTTTTT	CASSTTTGSNEKLFF
TRBV6-5	.	TRBJ1-2	.	TGTGCCAGCAGTTACCCGGACAGAGTTATCTACACCTTC	CASSYPDRVIYTF
TRBV20-1	.	TRBJ1-2	.	TGCAGTGCTAGTGACAGCTATGGCTACACCTTC	CSASDSYGYTF
TRBV6-2/TRBV6-3	.	TRBJ1-1	.	TGTGCCAGCAGCGGCTCCGGGACAAGGTTTTACCCTGAAGCTTTCTTT	CASSGSGTRFYPEAFF
TRBV6-5	.	TRBJ1-2	.	TGTGCCAGCAGTTATCTCGGAGGCCCTGCTAACTATGGCTACACCTTC	CASSYLGGPANYGYTF
TRBV7-9	.	TRBJ1-3	.	TGTGCCAGCAGCTTTCCAGGGGATCCCCGAAACACCATATATTTT	CASSFPGDPRNTIYF
TRBV5-1	.	TRBJ1-1	.	TGCGCCAGCAGCTTGCAGGGTCGGAACACTGAAGCTTTCTTT	CASSLQGRNTEAFF
TRBV7-6	TRBD2	TRBJ2-7	.	TGTGCCAGCAGCCCCAGAGCGGGAGGTTCTTACTCCTACGAGCAGTACTTC	CASSPRAGGSYSYEQYF
TRBV7-6	TRBD2	TRBJ2-5	.	TGTGCCAGCAGCGGGCGACTAGCGGGAGGATCAGAGACCCAGTACTTC	CASSGRLAGGSETQYF
TRBV30	.	TRBJ2-2	.	TGTGCCTGGAGGTTACTGGGCAACACCGGGGAGCTGTTTTTT	CAWRLLGNTGELFF
TRBV6-5	.	TRBJ2-1	.	TGTGCCAGCAGTTACTCGCCTAGGAGTGCTGGGGAGCAGTTCTTC	CASSYSPRSAGEQFF